This is a list of T cell receptor beta chains from one sample in a study of CD8+ T cells in alopecia areata. Sequencing used immunoSEQ multiplex PCR; TCRdb keeps in-frame clones, though not all of them. The table records 200,000 to 250,000 clones, roughly 56% of them present only once. Sequenced: CD8+ T cells sorted from blood. These receptors all stem from a human donor in good health. Both conserved end residues are part of each CDR3. The D gene is left open where the match is weak. Clone sizes are given selectively: once, few, many, or a class where the clone is expanded.

abundance: NA; v_gene: TRBV5-4; j_gene: TRBJ2-1; d_gene: TRBD2; CDR3nt: TGTGCCAGCATTTTAGCGGGGGGGAATGAGCAGTTCTTC; CDR3aa: CASILAGGNEQFF
abundance: NA; v_gene: TRBV2; j_gene: TRBJ1-1; d_gene: NA; CDR3nt: TGTGCCAGCAAGGGAGGGCGGGCTGAAGCTTTCTTT; CDR3aa: CASKGGRAEAFF
abundance: NA; v_gene: TRBV15; j_gene: TRBJ2-2; d_gene: NA; CDR3nt: TGTGCCACCAGCAGAGACCAGGACGCCGGGGAGCTGTTTTTT; CDR3aa: CATSRDQDAGELFF
abundance: NA; v_gene: TRBV29-1; j_gene: TRBJ1-2; d_gene: TRBD1; CDR3nt: TGCAGCGTACGTCCCCGGGACAGCCCTTATGGCTACACCTTC; CDR3aa: CSVRPRDSPYGYTF
abundance: NA; v_gene: TRBV4-1; j_gene: TRBJ2-3; d_gene: TRBD2; CDR3nt: TGCGCCAGCAGTTGGGGACCGGGACTAGGTACAGATACGCAGTATTTT; CDR3aa: CASSWGPGLGTDTQYF
abundance: NA; v_gene: TRBV28; j_gene: TRBJ1-3; d_gene: NA; CDR3nt: TGTGCCAGCGCCGAGGGGGATATCTCTGGAAACACCATATATTTT; CDR3aa: CASAEGDISGNTIYF
abundance: NA; v_gene: TRBV7-9; j_gene: TRBJ2-5; d_gene: NA; CDR3nt: TGTGCCAGCAGCTTAGTGGTCAGTCAAGAGACCCAGTACTTC; CDR3aa: CASSLVVSQETQYF
abundance: NA; v_gene: TRBV27; j_gene: TRBJ1-2; d_gene: NA; CDR3nt: TGTGCCAGCAGTTTCGGCCCTACTATGGGCTACACCTTC; CDR3aa: CASSFGPTMGYTF
abundance: few; v_gene: TRBV10-3; j_gene: TRBJ2-7; d_gene: TRBD2; CDR3nt: TGTGCCACGGGAGGACTGTCCTACGAGCAGTACTTC; CDR3aa: CATGGLSYEQYF
abundance: NA; v_gene: TRBV7-9; j_gene: TRBJ2-3; d_gene: TRBD1; CDR3nt: TGTGCCAGCAGCGGACAGGGTGGAGATACGCAGTATTTT; CDR3aa: CASSGQGGDTQYF
abundance: NA; v_gene: TRBV18; j_gene: TRBJ2-7; d_gene: NA; CDR3nt: TGTGCCAGCTCACCGACCGCCGGCTCCTACGAGCAGTACTTC; CDR3aa: CASSPTAGSYEQYF
abundance: NA; v_gene: TRBV7-9; j_gene: TRBJ2-5; d_gene: NA; CDR3nt: TGTGCCAGCAGCTTATCTGGTCCCCCTCAAGAGACCCAGTACTTC; CDR3aa: CASSLSGPPQETQYF
abundance: NA; v_gene: TRBV11-2; j_gene: TRBJ2-1; d_gene: NA; CDR3nt: TGTGCCAGCAGCTTCCTGAGCACCTACAATGAGCAGTTCTTC; CDR3aa: CASSFLSTYNEQFF
abundance: NA; v_gene: TRBV27; j_gene: TRBJ1-2; d_gene: NA; CDR3nt: TGTGCCAGCAGTTTTGGATCGACTCTTGGCTACACCTTC; CDR3aa: CASSFGSTLGYTF
abundance: NA; v_gene: TRBV19; j_gene: TRBJ1-4; d_gene: NA; CDR3nt: TGTGCCAGTCGGTACGATAATGAAAAACTGTTTTTT; CDR3aa: CASRYDNEKLFF
abundance: NA; v_gene: TRBV27; j_gene: TRBJ2-2; d_gene: NA; CDR3nt: TGTGCCAGCAGCCCGGGGTTCACCGGGGAGCTGTTTTTT; CDR3aa: CASSPGFTGELFF
abundance: NA; v_gene: TRBV5-1; j_gene: TRBJ2-1; d_gene: NA; CDR3nt: TGCGCCAGCAGCTTGGACAGGGCTTCTTACAATGAGCAGTTCTTC; CDR3aa: CASSLDRASYNEQFF
abundance: NA; v_gene: TRBV2; j_gene: TRBJ2-2; d_gene: NA; CDR3nt: TGTGCCAGGATGGGACTTTATACCGGGGAGCTGTTTTTT; CDR3aa: CARMGLYTGELFF
abundance: NA; v_gene: TRBV19; j_gene: TRBJ1-1; d_gene: NA; CDR3nt: TGTGCCAGTCTATACCAGAACACTGAAGCTTTCTTT; CDR3aa: CASLYQNTEAFF
abundance: NA; v_gene: TRBV7-9; j_gene: TRBJ1-1; d_gene: TRBD1; CDR3nt: TGTGCCAGCAGCCCAGGGGGTAGGACTGAAGCTTTCTTT; CDR3aa: CASSPGGRTEAFF
abundance: few; v_gene: TRBV29-1; j_gene: TRBJ2-7; d_gene: NA; CDR3nt: TGCAGCGCCTTGCCAGAAAGCTCCTACGAGCAGTACTTC; CDR3aa: CSALPESSYEQYF
abundance: few; v_gene: TRBV30; j_gene: TRBJ1-5; d_gene: NA; CDR3nt: TGTGCCTGGAGTGGGGGCGGCTACAATCAGCCCCAGCATTTT; CDR3aa: CAWSGGGYNQPQHF
abundance: NA; v_gene: TRBV7-9; j_gene: TRBJ1-1; d_gene: NA; CDR3nt: TGTGCCAGCAGTTTTATGGGTACTGAAGCTTTCTTT; CDR3aa: CASSFMGTEAFF
abundance: NA; v_gene: TRBV6-1; j_gene: TRBJ2-7; d_gene: NA; CDR3nt: TGTGCCAGCAGTGGAGACCGCTACGAGCAGTACTTC; CDR3aa: CASSGDRYEQYF
abundance: NA; v_gene: TRBV4-1; j_gene: TRBJ2-7; d_gene: TRBD1; CDR3nt: TGCGCCAGCAGCCAAGGACAGGGGACCTACGAGCAGTACTTC; CDR3aa: CASSQGQGTYEQYF
abundance: few; v_gene: TRBV7-2; j_gene: TRBJ2-4; d_gene: NA; CDR3nt: TGTGCCAGCAGCCTAGGACTGGCCCGGGACATTCAGTACTTC; CDR3aa: CASSLGLARDIQYF
abundance: NA; v_gene: TRBV11-1; j_gene: TRBJ1-1; d_gene: NA; CDR3nt: TGTGCCAGCAGCTTACGATCGGGAGCGAACACTGAAGCTTTCTTT; CDR3aa: CASSLRSGANTEAFF
abundance: few; v_gene: TRBV29-1; j_gene: TRBJ2-7; d_gene: NA; CDR3nt: TGCAGCGTTGAAGAGACGGGCAGCTCCTACGAGCAGTACTTC; CDR3aa: CSVEETGSSYEQYF
abundance: many; v_gene: TRBV27; j_gene: TRBJ2-1; d_gene: TRBD2; CDR3nt: TGTGCCAGTTCGGTTGCTAGCGGAAATGAGCAGTTCTTC; CDR3aa: CASSVASGNEQFF
abundance: NA; v_gene: TRBV11-3; j_gene: TRBJ2-1; d_gene: NA; CDR3nt: TGTGCCAGCAGCCGGCCCGGCGTTGAGCAGTTCTTC; CDR3aa: CASSRPGVEQFF
abundance: NA; v_gene: TRBV29-1; j_gene: TRBJ1-2; d_gene: TRBD1; CDR3nt: TGCAGCGTGATCCGGGACAGTAACTATGGCTACACCTTC; CDR3aa: CSVIRDSNYGYTF
abundance: once; v_gene: TRBV27; j_gene: TRBJ2-7; d_gene: NA; CDR3nt: TGTGCCAGCAGCTTCTCCGGACCCAGGGAGCAGTACTTC; CDR3aa: CASSFSGPREQYF
abundance: NA; v_gene: TRBV29-1; j_gene: TRBJ1-1; d_gene: NA; CDR3nt: TGCAGCGTTGAAGCTCAGGGCACTGAAGCTTTCTTT; CDR3aa: CSVEAQGTEAFF
abundance: NA; v_gene: TRBV6-5; j_gene: TRBJ1-2; d_gene: TRBD1; CDR3nt: TGTGCCAGCAGTCCCGGGACAGGGGGAAACTATGGCTACACCTTC; CDR3aa: CASSPGTGGNYGYTF
abundance: NA; v_gene: TRBV15; j_gene: TRBJ1-5; d_gene: TRBD1; CDR3nt: TGTGCCACCAGCAGCCGGGACAGGGGGATGCAGCCCCAGCATTTT; CDR3aa: CATSSRDRGMQPQHF
abundance: NA; v_gene: TRBV6-5; j_gene: TRBJ2-3; d_gene: TRBD2; CDR3nt: TGTGCCAGCAGTCCCGGGACTAGAAGAGATACGCAGTATTTT; CDR3aa: CASSPGTRRDTQYF
abundance: NA; v_gene: TRBV4-2; j_gene: TRBJ1-2; d_gene: NA; CDR3nt: TGTGCCAGCAGCCAAGATCGGGCAGGGTTTGGCTACACCTTC; CDR3aa: CASSQDRAGFGYTF
abundance: NA; v_gene: TRBV6-5; j_gene: TRBJ2-1; d_gene: NA; CDR3nt: TGTGCCAGCAGTTACTCGCAGGGCAGCTCCTACAATGAGCAGTTCTTC; CDR3aa: CASSYSQGSSYNEQFF
abundance: NA; v_gene: TRBV23-1; j_gene: TRBJ2-2; d_gene: NA; CDR3nt: TGCGCCAGCAGTCAATCGGGGGGGCGGAGCACCGGGGAGCTGTTTTTT; CDR3aa: CASSQSGGRSTGELFF
abundance: NA; v_gene: TRBV9; j_gene: TRBJ2-2; d_gene: NA; CDR3nt: TGTGCCAGCAGCGTCACCGGGGAGCTGTTTTTT; CDR3aa: CASSVTGELFF
abundance: NA; v_gene: TRBV29-1; j_gene: TRBJ1-1; d_gene: NA; CDR3nt: TGCAGCGTTGAAACCTACGCGAACACTGAAGCTTTCTTT; CDR3aa: CSVETYANTEAFF
abundance: NA; v_gene: TRBV27; j_gene: TRBJ1-1; d_gene: NA; CDR3nt: TGTGCCAGCAGTGTTTACAGGGACGTGAACACTGAAGCTTTCTTT; CDR3aa: CASSVYRDVNTEAFF